This entry concerns a single T cell receptor beta chain. The antigen remains unidentified. The data belong to a study of cytotoxic CD8 clonotypes in ibrutinib-treated CLL. Sequencing used immunoSEQ multiplex PCR; TCRdb keeps in-frame clones, though not all of them. The data hold approximately 91,000 clones, with around 79% observed a single time. J was trimmed by 2 bases and V by 4 bases; bases with no gene match: 5. From germline, CDR1 is GTSNPN and CDR2 SVGIG (reference sequence). The CDR3 has 13 residues. Study outcomes and limitations: Baseline levels of clonality went above those of age-matched healthy donors and moved with circulating CD8+ T-cell counts.

The chain uses TRBV30 and TRBJ2-7, with 7 bases aligning to TRBD1. This clonotype was obtained from a human donor with chronic lymphocytic leukemia. This specimen was PBMCs, taken after 12 months of ibrutinib treatment. CDR3 DNA: TGTGCCTGGAAAAGAGGGACAGCCTACGAGCAGTACTTC. Its protein is CAWKRGTAYEQYF.